What follows is one T cell receptor (beta chain) and its context. These data are taken from a study of blood T cell repertoires in COVID-19. Only in-frame clones appear in the TCRdb table, and some are missing; sequencing was by immunoSEQ multiplex PCR. The sample yields 150,000 or so clones, about 83% seen once. The material sequenced was peripheral blood. This sequence originates from a man aged 35-49 years who had recovered from COVID-19.

The CDR3 here is CASSFGTGNNYGYTF. The CDR3 DNA reads TGTGCCAGCAGCTTCGGGACAGGGAATAACTATGGCTACACCTTC. This sequence joins TRBV7-9 and TRBJ1-2; 9 positions agree with TRBD1. Per germline, CDR1 SEHNR and CDR2 FQNEAQ (reference sequence). There are 15 residues in the CDR3. Trimming at V came to 3 bases and at J to 1 base, leaving 3 bases not matched to a gene. Full variable domain (outside the CDR3, taken from reference TRBV7-9 and TRBJ1-2): DTGVSQNPRHKITKRGQNVTFRCDPISEHNRLYWYRQTLGQGPEFLTYFQNEAQLEKSRLLSDRFSAERPKGSFSTLEIQRTEQGDSAMYLCASSFGTGNNYGYTFGSGTRLTVV.